The 30 T cell receptor beta chains below all came from one sample that was sequenced in a study of cytomegalovirus exposure and HLA in healthy donors. The study ran its PCR with 60 Vbeta and 13 Jbeta primers. This table comes from immunoSEQ multiplex PCR, and its TCRdb copy is limited to in-frame clones, with some not included. Of 120,000 to 150,000 clones listed, about four fifths are singletons. Sequencing input: PBMCs. These receptors were taken from a young man in good health and CMV-seronegative.

V usage is TRBV7-9 and J usage is TRBJ1-4; D is ambiguous. Germline loops: CDR1 SEHNR, CDR2 FQNEAQ (reference sequence). Trimming pared 4 bases from V and 4 bases from J, leaving 13 bases between. This CDR3 has 15 amino acids. CDR3 region: CASSSGIGLNEKLFF. CDR3 in DNA: TGTGCCAGCAGCTCGGGGATTGGCCTTAATGAAAAACTGTTTTTT.

The rearrangement joins TRBV29-1 to TRBJ2-5, with 10 bases lining up with TRBD2. V shed 1 base and J 5 bases; nucleotides not matched to a gene: 10. The CDR3 length is 16 residues. Germline-derived CDR1 and CDR2 are SQVTM and ANQGSEA. This CDR3 reads CSVEGSLAGVQETQYF. Written as DNA, the CDR3 is TGCAGCGTTGAAGGAAGTCTAGCGGGAGTCCAGGAGACCCAGTACTTC.

The chain combines TRBV9 with TRBJ2-4; the match to TRBD2 covers 7 bases. The germline V gene encodes CDR1 SGDLS and CDR2 YYNGEE. V lost 0 bases to trimming and J lost 7 bases; unmatched junction nucleotides: 10. The CDR3 extends over 16 amino acids. The CDR3 reads CASSVAGGGPGNIQYF. CDR3 DNA: TGTGCCAGCAGCGTAGCGGGGGGAGGGCCGGGGAACATTCAGTACTTC.

This rearrangement joins TRBV19 to TRBJ1-2, with TRBD1 matching 7 bases. The germline V gene encodes CDR1 LNHDA and CDR2 SQIVND (reference sequence). With V trimmed by 1 base and J by 5 bases, 13 bases remained unmatched. The CDR3 runs 17 residues. The CDR3 DNA reads TGTGCCAGTAGTATAGGGGGACAGCCAACCTGGAGATATGGCTACACCTTC. It translates to CASSIGGQPTWRYGYTF.

To note about this clone: Other DNA sequences within the sample encode an identical CDR3. The chain is built from TRBV6-1 and TRBJ1-2; 10 bases agree with TRBD1. This CDR3 spans 14 amino acids. Germline trimming cut 4 bases from V and 4 bases from J; bases unmatched to any gene: 3. CDR1 is MNHNS and CDR2 is SASEGT in the germline V gene. The CDR3 nucleotides are TGTGCCAGCAGTGGACAGGGGGCCGGCTATGGCTACACCTTC. Protein sequence: CASSGQGAGYGYTF.

The V gene is TRBV28, the J gene TRBJ2-1; 14 bases are a match to TRBD2. The CDR3 is 16 residues long. The V gene's germline CDR1 is MDHEN and CDR2 SYDVKM. The V gene end was trimmed by 5 bases and the J gene end by 7 bases; junction bases not matched to a gene: 7. The CDR3 is CASSGTSGRGENEQFF. In nucleotides, the CDR3 is TGTGCCAGCAGTGGGACTAGCGGGAGAGGGGAGAATGAGCAGTTCTTC.

DNA for the CDR3: TGTGCCAGCACCACCGGACAGGGGTGGAGCTCACCCCTCCACTTT. Translation: CASTTGQGWSSPLHF. The rearrangement links TRBV28 to TRBJ1-6, with 9 bases matching TRBD1. This CDR3 is 15 amino acids long. From germline, CDR1 is MDHEN and CDR2 SYDVKM. V lost 7 bases and J lost 10; bases outside the gene matches: 11.

This chain joins TRBV5-1 and TRBJ2-5; D perhaps matches TRBD1 (6 bases). The CDR3 contains 12 residues. Germline CDR1 reads SGHRS; CDR2 reads YFSETQ. V was pared by 5 bases and J by 4 bases, with 9 bases between. In DNA, the CDR3 is TGCGCCAGCAGTCCCAGGGGAGAGACCCAGTACTTC. Translating gives CASSPRGETQYF.

This rearrangement joins TRBV9 to TRBJ2-1; D is possibly TRBD2 (6 bases). Germline V lookup: CDR1 SGDLS, CDR2 YYNGEE. V lost 0 bases to trimming and J lost 4 bases, with 14 bases between them. CDR3 length: 16 residues. CDR3 in amino acids: CASSVASVTGYNEQFF. In DNA form, the CDR3 reads TGTGCCAGCAGCGTAGCTAGCGTAACGGGGTACAATGAGCAGTTCTTC.

This clone has more than one count but fewer than ten. V usage is TRBV2 and J usage is TRBJ1-4, with D possibly TRBD1 on 6 matching bases. V was trimmed by 8 bases and J by 0 bases, leaving 13 bases between them. The germline V gene encodes CDR1 SNHLY and CDR2 FYNNEI. The CDR3 has 15 residues. CDR3 DNA sequence: TGTGCCAGCCGCCTAGGGGGATCAACTAATGAAAAACTGTTTTTT. This codes for CASRLGGSTNEKLFF.

The chain has TRBV27 and TRBJ1-4; D gene uncertain. CDR1 is MNHEY and CDR2 is SMNVEV in the germline V gene (reference sequence). The CDR3 contains 18 residues. The V end lost 3 bases, the J end lost 6 bases, and 23 bases lay between the germline ends. CDR3 in DNA: TGTGCCAGCAGTTTCCGTCCCCGAGGAGAATATCGGCATGAAAAACTGTTTTTT. Residues: CASSFRPRGEYRHEKLFF.

This clone was detected only once. V usage is TRBV7-2 and J usage is TRBJ2-7; unclear D gene. The germline gives CDR1 SGHTA, CDR2 FQGNSA. Trimming removed 5 bases from V and 6 bases from J, with 8 bases in between. The CDR3 consists of 11 residues. The CDR3 reads CASSLLFEQYF. The CDR3 DNA follows: TGTGCCAGCAGCCTCCTTTTCGAGCAGTACTTC.

The chain carries TRBV6-6 and TRBJ1-5; D is unclear. This CDR3 is 15 amino acids long. Deletions cut 2 bases from V and 3 bases from J, with 11 bases between. Per germline, CDR1 MNHNY and CDR2 SVGAGI (reference sequence). The CDR3 region has the DNA TGTGCCAGCAGTTACCCCGACCTAGTCAATCAGCCCCAGCATTTT. Its translation: CASSYPDLVNQPQHF.

The chain has TRBV28 and TRBJ1-5, with 10 bases that match TRBD1. Per germline, CDR1 MDHEN and CDR2 SYDVKM. V dropped 5 bases and J dropped 2; count of bases not matched to a gene: 6. This CDR3 spans 16 amino acids. The CDR3 loop reads CASSRRQGAGNQPQHF. DNA for the CDR3: TGTGCCAGCAGTAGACGACAGGGGGCCGGCAATCAGCCCCAGCATTTT.

This clone was seen a single time. This chain uses TRBV21-1 with TRBJ2-2; the DNA was not used to check the table's D call, TRBD1. TRBV21-1 is deemed a pseudogene. This CDR3 region has 19 residues. Here the CDR3 reads CASSLAGDRGPSNTGELFF. The CDR3 region has the DNA TGTGCCAGCAGCCTGGCGGGAGACAGGGGGCCTTCGAACACCGGGGAGCTGTTTTTT.

The chain couples TRBV18 to TRBJ1-1; 8 bases line up with TRBD1. Germline CDR1 reads KGHSH; CDR2 reads LQKENI. V gave up 2 bases and J gave up 6 bases; unmatched junction bases: 5. The CDR3 is made up of 14 amino acids. The CDR3 coding sequence is TGTGCCAGCTCACCAGGGACAGGCCGCTCTGAAGCTTTCTTT. This translates into CASSPGTGRSEAFF.

This clone was seen more than once but under ten times. The CDR3 sequence: CASSQGEKLFF. DNA for the CDR3: TGTGCCAGCAGTCAGGGTGAAAAACTGTTTTTT. V usage is TRBV28 and J usage is TRBJ1-4, with D maybe TRBD1 (5 bases). V shed 5 bases and J shed 7 bases, with 5 bases lying between them. Looked up from germline, CDR1 is MDHEN and CDR2 is SYDVKM. This CDR3 has 11 amino acids.

V and J are TRBV30 and TRBJ2-1; D call uncertain. Germline CDR1 reads GTSNPN; CDR2 reads SVGIG (reference sequence). The CDR3 totals 16 residues. V was cut by 0 bases and J by 0 bases, with 12 bases left in between. The CDR3 reads CAWSVATTYSYNEQFF. The CDR3 coding sequence is TGTGCCTGGAGTGTAGCGACCACCTACTCCTACAATGAGCAGTTCTTC. The variable domain in full, completed from reference TRBV30 and TRBJ2-1, reads SQTIHQWPATLVQPVGSPLSLECTVEGTSNPNLYWYRQAAGRGLQLLFYSVGIGQISSEVPQNLSASRPQDRQFILSSKKLLLSDSGFYLCAWSVATTYSYNEQFFGPGTRLTVL.

V gene TRBV27 combines with J gene TRBJ1-1; maybe TRBD1 (6 bases). Deletions cut 5 bases from V and 1 base from J, with 11 bases between. The length of the CDR3 is 14 residues. In germline, CDR1 is MNHEY, CDR2 SMNVEV (reference sequence). The CDR3 bases are TGTGCCAGCAGTCAAACAGGGCCGAACACTGAAGCTTTCTTT. Translating gives CASSQTGPNTEAFF.

This sequence joins TRBV19 and TRBJ1-5; D is undetermined. Trimming removed 8 bases at V and 9 bases at J, with 20 bases between. Germline loops: CDR1 LNHDA, CDR2 SQIVND (reference sequence). The CDR3 sequence is 14 residues long. The CDR3 here is CASGPQATDVPQHF. CDR3 DNA: TGTGCCAGTGGCCCTCAGGCAACGGATGTGCCCCAGCATTTT.

This clone was recorded a few times. The chain has TRBV28 and TRBJ1-1; maybe TRBD1 (6 bases). With 6 bases removed from V and 3 bases from J, the gap between germline ends came to 17 bases. The CDR3 spans 15 residues. The germline V gene has CDR1 MDHEN and CDR2 SYDVKM. The CDR3 spells CASSPSRGRYTEAFF. CDR3 coding DNA: TGTGCCAGCAGCCCATCCAGGGGCAGGTACACTGAAGCTTTCTTT.

The DNA of the CDR3 is TGTGCCAGCACCAAACAGGGGATTTCGAACACCGGGGAGCTGTTTTTT. Translating it yields CASTKQGISNTGELFF. This chain links TRBV28 with TRBJ2-2; TRBD1 aligns across 7 bases. V dropped 7 bases and J dropped 0; count of bases not matched to a gene: 8. CDR3 length: 16 amino acids. Germline V gene sequence: CDR1 MDHEN, CDR2 SYDVKM.

The CDR3 is CASSRLAPNPTDTQYF. The CDR3 DNA follows: TGTGCCAGCAGTAGACTTGCACCAAACCCCACAGATACGCAGTATTTT. This chain links TRBV27 with TRBJ2-3; D gene ambiguous. This CDR3 spans 16 amino acids. The V gene lost 5 bases and the J gene lost 2 bases, with 17 bases spanning the gap. From germline, CDR1 is MNHEY and CDR2 SMNVEV (reference sequence).

The V call is TRBV4-1, the J call TRBJ2-7, with a weak D call TRBD1 (5 bases). The ends were cut back, 4 bases at V and 2 bases at J, with 18 bases in the middle. CDR3 length: 16 amino acids. The germline V gene encodes CDR1 MGHRA and CDR2 YSYEKL. CDR3 bases: TGCGCCAGCAGCCCACATCGGACAACCGGTCCCTACGAGCAGTACTTC. Its translation is CASSPHRTTGPYEQYF.

Concerning this clone: At one end the junction does not follow the germline gene, possibly because of a read error. The chain recombines TRBV7-9 with TRBJ2-5; D unclear. This CDR3 has 12 residues. Germline CDR1 reads SEHNR; CDR2 reads FQNEAQ (reference sequence). The CDR3 here is CSSSLSRETQYF. The CDR3 DNA is TGTTCCAGCAGCTTGAGCCGGGAGACCCAGTACTTC.

V is TRBV30 and J is TRBJ1-5; 8 nucleotides line up with TRBD1. The CDR3 is 15 residues long. The V gene's germline CDR1 is GTSNPN and CDR2 SVGIG (reference sequence). V dropped 2 bases and J dropped 3; count of bases not matched to a gene: 6. CDR3: CAWSPLDRVNQPQHF. In DNA form, the CDR3 reads TGTGCCTGGAGTCCGCTGGACAGGGTCAATCAGCCCCAGCATTTT.

The chain links TRBV29-1 to TRBJ1-1; tentative D call: TRBD1 (5 bases). Germline-derived CDR1 and CDR2 are SQVTM and ANQGSEA. Between the trimmed V and J ends, which lost 6 bases and 0 bases, there was a span of 14 bases. The CDR3 is 14 amino acids. The CDR3 sequence is CSVRSGTLNTEAFF. CDR3 DNA: TGCAGCGTGCGAAGTGGGACTCTGAACACTGAAGCTTTCTTT. Full variable domain (missing parts from reference TRBV29-1 and TRBJ1-1): SAVISQKPSRDICQRGTSLTIQCQVDSQVTMMFWYRQQPGQSLTLIATANQGSEATYESGFVIDKFPISRPNLTFSTLTVSNMSPEDSSIYLCSVRSGTLNTEAFFGQGTRLTVV.

The gene calls are TRBV5-1 and TRBJ1-4; TRBD1 agrees at 8 bases. The V gene end was trimmed by 4 bases and the J gene end by 4 bases; junction bases not matched to a gene: 6. CDR1 and CDR2 (germline): SGHRS, YFSETQ. The CDR3 runs 15 residues. In nucleotides, the CDR3 is TGCGCCAGCAGCGCGACAGGGGCCGGTAATGAAAAACTGTTTTTT. Translating it yields CASSATGAGNEKLFF.

This clone was detected only a few times. The chain employs TRBV5-6 and TRBJ2-7; a weak D match, TRBD2 (6 bases). CDR1 is SGHDT, CDR2 YYEEEE, per germline. V was trimmed by 2 bases and J by 2 bases, leaving 11 bases between them. The CDR3 extends over 14 amino acids. In DNA form, the CDR3 reads TGTGCCAGCAGCTTTGACGGGAGCCCCTACGAGCAGTACTTC. This translates into CASSFDGSPYEQYF.

The chain is built from TRBV25-1 and TRBJ1-2, with 8 bases matching TRBD1. Germline CDR1 is MGHDK and CDR2 is SYGVNS. V dropped 7 bases and J dropped 7; count of bases not matched to a gene: 8. The CDR3 is made up of 13 amino acids. The CDR3 region has the DNA TGTGCCAGCACGGGCGGACAGGGACTTGGCTACACCTTC. Translating it yields CASTGGQGLGYTF.